What follows are 17 T cell receptor beta chains derived from one specimen sequenced in a study of blood T cell repertoires in COVID-19. Only in-frame clones appear in the TCRdb table, and some are missing; sequencing was by immunoSEQ multiplex PCR. The sample lists some 150,000 clones; around 75% were seen once. Sequenced: peripheral blood. The receptors stem from a woman aged 80 or over with acute or convalescent COVID-19.

The V and J genes are TRBV18 and TRBJ1-5; D may be TRBD1 (5 bases). This CDR3 has 14 residues. Per the germline V gene, CDR1 is KGHSH and CDR2 is LQKENI. Trimming left V 1 base short and J 7 bases short, with 11 bases between. The CDR3 coding sequence is TGTGCCAGCTCACCACGAACAGGTGGACAGCCCCAGCATTTT. This encodes CASSPRTGGQPQHF.

This sequence joins TRBV2 and TRBJ2-1; D remains ambiguous. CDR1 is SNHLY, CDR2 FYNNEI, per germline. V shed 2 bases and J shed 7 bases, with 6 bases lying between them. CDR3 length: 12 residues. The CDR3 here is CASSEIPNEQFF. CDR3 DNA: TGTGCCAGCAGTGAAATCCCAAATGAGCAGTTCTTC.

The chain joins TRBV5-5 to TRBJ2-2; TRBD1 matches at 7 bases. Germline V gene data show CDR1 as SGHKS and CDR2 as YYEKEE (reference sequence). The CDR3 is 18 residues long. The J segment lost 4 bases and the V segment lost 1 base, leaving 13 bases of the junction unmatched. The chain's CDR3 is CASSLFQGVTAATGELFF. CDR3 bases: TGTGCCAGCAGCTTGTTCCAGGGGGTGACGGCGGCCACCGGGGAGCTGTTTTTT.

The chain is built from TRBV7-3 and TRBJ2-7; 9 nucleotides align to TRBD2. CDR1 is SGHTA, CDR2 FQGTGA, per germline. CDR3 size: 15 residues. V shed 5 bases, J shed 4 bases, and the junction held 9 bases outside the gene matches. CDR3 residues: CASSISSGKGYEQYF. The CDR3 DNA reads as TGTGCCAGCAGCATCTCTAGCGGGAAGGGGTACGAGCAGTACTTC.

This rearrangement joins TRBV19 to TRBJ2-7, with 8 bases fitting TRBD1. CDR3 length equals 15 residues. Germline CDR1 LNHDA, CDR2 SQIVND (reference sequence). The V segment lost 3 bases and the J segment 2 bases; nucleotides outside the gene matches: 6. In nucleotides, the CDR3 is TGTGCCAGTAGTATTTCGTCGGACAGGGCCTACGAGCAGTACTTC. Protein product: CASSISSDRAYEQYF. Filled out from reference TRBV19 and TRBJ2-7, the complete variable domain reads DGGITQSPKYLFRKEGQNVTLSCEQNLNHDAMYWYRQDPGQGLRLIYYSQIVNDFQKGDIAEGYSVSREKKESFPLTVTSAQKNPTAFYLCASSISSDRAYEQYFGPGTRLTVT.

J is TRBJ1-4 and V is TRBV30, with 7 bases lining up with TRBD1. This CDR3 contains 13 residues. The V gene's germline CDR1 is GTSNPN and CDR2 SVGIG (reference sequence). Losses at the gene ends were 1 base for V and 4 bases for J; bases not matched to a gene: 0. CDR3 in amino acids: CAWSGQGNEKLFF. Here the CDR3 DNA reads TGTGCCTGGAGTGGACAGGGTAATGAAAAACTGTTTTTT.

The rearrangement uses TRBV2 and TRBJ1-4; 7 positions match TRBD1. This CDR3 is 12 amino acids long. Germline V gives CDR1 SNHLY, CDR2 FYNNEI. J gave up 7 bases and V 7 bases, and 3 bases lay outside the gene matches. CDR3 sequence reads: CASTQGGEKLFF. DNA for the CDR3: TGTGCCAGCACCCAGGGGGGTGAAAAACTGTTTTTT.

J is TRBJ2-7 and V is TRBV5-1; D uncertain. This CDR3 is 13 amino acids long. Trimming took off 1 base at V and 2 bases at J, with 7 bases between the two ends. Germline CDR1 reads SGHRS; CDR2 reads YFSETQ. In DNA form, the CDR3 reads TGCGCCAGCAGCTTGTACGGAGCCTACGAGCAGTACTTC. Protein sequence: CASSLYGAYEQYF.

The chain is built from TRBV30 and TRBJ1-1, with TRBD1 matching 8 bases. The CDR3 loop spans 11 amino acids. Germline loops: CDR1 GTSNPN, CDR2 SVGIG (reference sequence). V lost 4 bases and J lost 6; bases outside the gene matches: 1. CDR3 loop: CAWTGGSEAFF. CDR3 DNA sequence: TGTGCCTGGACAGGGGGCTCTGAAGCTTTCTTT.

V and J are TRBV20-1 and TRBJ1-1, with D perhaps matching TRBD1 (6 bases). Germline V gene data show CDR1 as DFQATT and CDR2 as SNEGSKA (reference sequence). Trimming took off 3 bases at V and 2 bases at J, with 10 bases between the two ends. The CDR3 is 13 amino acids. The CDR3 reads CSASLQGNTEAFF. The CDR3 DNA reads TGCAGTGCTAGTCTACAGGGCAACACTGAAGCTTTCTTT.

The chain uses TRBV5-4 and TRBJ1-1; 8 nucleotides match TRBD1. The germline CDR1 and CDR2 sequences are SGHNT and YYREEE (reference sequence). This CDR3 contains 18 residues. V lost 7 bases and J lost 4; bases outside the gene matches: 21. CDR3 coding DNA: TGTGCCAGCGGGGCGAGCTGGGCAGGGGGCGTTGAGTCCACTGAAGCTTTCTTT. Translated, it gives CASGASWAGGVESTEAFF.

The genes are TRBV5-1 and TRBJ1-3; 9 bases align to TRBD1. The V gene's germline CDR1 is SGHRS and CDR2 YFSETQ. This CDR3 is built from 16 residues. V lost 3 bases to trimming and J lost 4 bases; unmatched junction nucleotides: 8. The CDR3 is CASSSSGQGSGNTIYF. CDR3 DNA sequence: TGCGCCAGCAGCTCTTCGGGACAGGGTTCCGGAAACACCATATATTTT. Variable domain in full (rest from reference TRBV5-1 and TRBJ1-3): KAGVTQTPRYLIKTRGQQVTLSCSPISGHRSVSWYQQTPGQGLQFLFEYFSETQRNKGNFPGRFSGRQFSNSRSEMNVSTLELGDSALYLCASSSSGQGSGNTIYFGEGSWLTVV.

A word on this clone: Distinct nucleotide sequences in the sample also encode this CDR3. The chain links TRBV7-2 to TRBJ2-3; TRBD1 aligns across 9 bases. Unmatched junction bases numbered 4, after V lost 5 bases and J lost 4 bases. CDR3 length equals 14 residues. Per the germline V gene, CDR1 is SGHTA and CDR2 is FQGNSA. This CDR3 is CASSPRQGADTQYF. In DNA, the CDR3 is TGTGCCAGCAGCCCCCGACAGGGGGCAGATACGCAGTATTTT.

This sequence joins TRBV15 and TRBJ1-5; 8 bases are a match to TRBD1. This CDR3 spans 15 amino acids. Germline V gene lookup returns CDR1 LNHNV and CDR2 YYDKDF (reference sequence). Unmatched junction bases numbered 8, after V lost 3 bases and J lost 7 bases. The DNA of the CDR3 is TGTGCCACCAGCAGCGGGACAGGAGGGAGGCAGCCCCAGCATTTT. This gives the protein CATSSGTGGRQPQHF.

Many counts were recorded for this clone. The gene calls are TRBV7-6 and TRBJ1-5, with TRBD1 matching 7 bases. This CDR3 is 15 amino acids long. Germline V gene lookup returns CDR1 SGHVS and CDR2 FNYEAQ. The J segment lost 3 bases and the V segment lost 5 bases, leaving 7 bases of the junction unmatched. The CDR3 DNA is TGTGCCAGCAGCCAGTCGACAGGGCTCAATCAGCCCCAGCATTTT. This gives the protein CASSQSTGLNQPQHF.

This sequence joins TRBV24-1 and TRBJ2-1; the match to TRBD2 covers 11 bases. Germline CDR1 reads KGHDR; CDR2 reads SFDVKD. The CDR3 covers 16 residues. Trimming took 4 bases from V and 6 from J; bases not matched to a gene: 7. The CDR3 sequence is CATSDQLAGVLNEQFF. CDR3 bases: TGTGCCACCAGTGACCAACTAGCGGGAGTCCTCAATGAGCAGTTCTTC.

CDR3 region: CASSFRGRVAFF. DNA for the CDR3: TGTGCCAGCAGTTTCAGGGGGCGCGTTGCTTTCTTT. The chain combines TRBV28 with TRBJ1-1; 8 nucleotides align to TRBD1. In germline, CDR1 is MDHEN, CDR2 SYDVKM. This CDR3 region has 12 residues. J was trimmed by 11 bases and V by 3 bases; bases with no gene match: 5.